Detailed here is one TCR beta chain. Its antigen remains unknown. With a much larger clone just one base away, this may be a read error. This likely comes from a read error, as the CDR3 has no conserved phenylalanine or tryptophan at its end. The CDR3 spans 12 residues. CDR1 MNHEY and CDR2 SVGEGT come from the germline V gene. V lost 5 bases, J lost 5 bases, and 10 bases lay in between. The data belong to a study of regulatory T cells in long-lasting Graves disease. Study findings and constraints: Persistent disease showed a preference for TRBV28, TRBJ1-2 and TRBJ2-5.

Construction of the TCR beta libraries employed iRepertoire HTBI primers in conjunction with Arm-PCR of CDR3 regions. In the original processing: Looking across samples, the authors found some 60 TRBV and 14 TRBJ segments. TCRdb analysed the multiplex PCR reads with MiXCR anew, one entry per CDR3 protein. TCRdb assigned the V and J calls; the authors' analysis was not used. Of about 430,000 distinct CDR3 sequences in the sample, roughly 21% were seen once. The time point is: persistent/refractory GD, antithyroid drugs over 5 years with positive TRAb. After RNA was extracted from PBMCs, the TCR library was made from it. Patients were enrolled at an endocrinology department in Xi'an, China.

The source material was peripheral blood mononuclear cells (PBMCs), sampled when the disease was refractory, from a patient treated with antithyroid drugs. V and J are TRBV6-2 or TRBV6-3 and TRBJ2-7; D uncertain. This receptor was identified in a female donor with Graves disease. CDR3: CASSPRYNEQYL. The CDR3 nucleotides read TGTGCCAGCAGTCCTCGGTACAACGAGCAGTACCTC.